This is a list of T cell receptor beta chains from one sample in a study of identical twins. TCRdb re-derived calls from the 5' RACE reads in MiXCR, one entry per CDR3 protein. The sample has around 650,000 distinct CDR3 sequences, around 7.5% seen once; the top ten hold about 1.6%. These sequences were also reported in another study, on yellow fever vaccine responses in identical twins.

Sequenced sample: PBMCs. The source of these receptors is a woman between 18 and 29 years old in good health. Both conserved end residues are part of each CDR3. Fields, in order: clone size, D gene, V gene, J gene, CDR3 DNA, CDR3 protein. The D gene is left open where the match is weak. Only part of the rows carry a size: once, few, many, or a class if the clone is expanded.

clone_size: many; d_call: TRBD2; v_call: TRBV24-1; j_call: TRBJ2-7; cdr3_nt: TGTGCCACTTCGACTAGCGGGAGCCCCTACGAGCAGTACTTC; cdr3_aa: CATSTSGSPYEQYF
clone_size: many; d_call: NA; v_call: TRBV12-3/TRBV12-4; j_call: TRBJ1-3; cdr3_nt: TGTGCCAGCAGTTTAGTACAGGGTTCTTCTGGAAACACCATATATTTT; cdr3_aa: CASSLVQGSSGNTIYF
clone_size: few; d_call: TRBD2; v_call: TRBV5-1; j_call: TRBJ2-1; cdr3_nt: TGCGCCAGCAGCTTGTGGGGGGGAGCATTCAATGAGCAGTTCTTC; cdr3_aa: CASSLWGGAFNEQFF
clone_size: many; d_call: NA; v_call: TRBV11-2; j_call: TRBJ2-2; cdr3_nt: TGTGCAAGCAGCTTAGGCCAGGGGCTAGGCACCGGGGAGCTGTTTTTT; cdr3_aa: CASSLGQGLGTGELFF
clone_size: NA; d_call: NA; v_call: TRBV3-1; j_call: TRBJ2-5; cdr3_nt: TGTGCCAGCACCCATGGACAGATCCAAGAGACCCAGTACTTC; cdr3_aa: CASTHGQIQETQYF
clone_size: few; d_call: TRBD2; v_call: TRBV5-1; j_call: TRBJ2-5; cdr3_nt: TGCGCCAGCAGCTTGAGCGGGAGTACGTCGGAGACCCAGTACTTC; cdr3_aa: CASSLSGSTSETQYF
clone_size: many; d_call: NA; v_call: TRBV6-1; j_call: TRBJ1-3; cdr3_nt: TGTGCCAGCAGTGATATGGGACCTGGAAACACCATATATTTT; cdr3_aa: CASSDMGPGNTIYF
clone_size: few; d_call: TRBD2; v_call: TRBV12-3/TRBV12-4; j_call: TRBJ2-5; cdr3_nt: TGTGCCAGCAGCCCCAGGGAGGGCCCGGAGACCCAGTACTTC; cdr3_aa: CASSPREGPETQYF
clone_size: many; d_call: TRBD2; v_call: TRBV5-1; j_call: TRBJ2-1; cdr3_nt: TGCGCCAGCAGCCACTTCGAAGGACTAGCGGGAGTAAAACACAATGAGCAGTTCTTC; cdr3_aa: CASSHFEGLAGVKHNEQFF
clone_size: many; d_call: NA; v_call: TRBV6-5; j_call: TRBJ2-1; cdr3_nt: TGTGCCAGCAGTTACTCGAGGGTGGAGGGTGAGCAGTTCTTC; cdr3_aa: CASSYSRVEGEQFF
clone_size: NA; d_call: NA; v_call: TRBV28; j_call: TRBJ1-3; cdr3_nt: TGTGCCAGCATCCAGACAGCCTCCTCTGGAAACACCATATATTTT; cdr3_aa: CASIQTASSGNTIYF
clone_size: NA; d_call: TRBD2; v_call: TRBV12-3/TRBV12-4; j_call: TRBJ2-7; cdr3_nt: TGTGCCAGCAGCCGACCGGGGACTAGCTACGAGCAGTACTTC; cdr3_aa: CASSRPGTSYEQYF
clone_size: few; d_call: TRBD2; v_call: TRBV3-1; j_call: TRBJ2-2; cdr3_nt: TGTGCCAGCAGCCGCGAGCGGGGGGCATACACCGGGGAGCTGTTTTTT; cdr3_aa: CASSRERGAYTGELFF
clone_size: NA; d_call: NA; v_call: TRBV6-2/TRBV6-3; j_call: TRBJ2-6; cdr3_nt: TGTGCCAGCAGTTACTCAGGGGTTGTTGGCTCTGGGGCCAACGTCCTGACTTTC; cdr3_aa: CASSYSGVVGSGANVLTF
clone_size: many; d_call: TRBD1; v_call: TRBV10-1; j_call: TRBJ2-4; cdr3_nt: TGCGCCAGCAGTGAGGGAGCAGGGACAGGGGTATCCAAAAACATTCAGTACTTC; cdr3_aa: CASSEGAGTGVSKNIQYF
clone_size: few; d_call: NA; v_call: TRBV2; j_call: TRBJ2-5; cdr3_nt: TGTGCCAGCCGTGGGGATGGGGAAGGAGGGACCCAGTACTTC; cdr3_aa: CASRGDGEGGTQYF
clone_size: NA; d_call: NA; v_call: TRBV20-1; j_call: TRBJ1-4; cdr3_nt: TGCAGTGCCGCGACAGAGCTAAGGGGAAAACTGTTTTTT; cdr3_aa: CSAATELRGKLFF
clone_size: few; d_call: NA; v_call: TRBV6-1; j_call: TRBJ2-4; cdr3_nt: TGTGCCAGCAGTCCAGACTACGACCTAAACATTCAGTACTTC; cdr3_aa: CASSPDYDLNIQYF
clone_size: NA; d_call: NA; v_call: TRBV4-1; j_call: TRBJ1-1; cdr3_nt: TGCGCCAGCAGCCAAGATCGTAGGGCCACTGAAGCTTTCTTT; cdr3_aa: CASSQDRRATEAFF
clone_size: NA; d_call: NA; v_call: TRBV5-1; j_call: TRBJ2-7; cdr3_nt: TGCGCCAGCAGCTTGGGAGGTCGAGAGTGGCCCTACGAGCAGTACTTC; cdr3_aa: CASSLGGREWPYEQYF
clone_size: few; d_call: NA; v_call: TRBV20-1; j_call: TRBJ2-7; cdr3_nt: TGCAGTGCTCCGAGGGGGGGAGCCCCCTACGAGCAGTACTTC; cdr3_aa: CSAPRGGAPYEQYF
clone_size: few; d_call: NA; v_call: TRBV5-1; j_call: TRBJ1-4; cdr3_nt: TGCGCCAGCAAAGCAGGATCGAATGAAAAACTGTTTTTT; cdr3_aa: CASKAGSNEKLFF
clone_size: NA; d_call: TRBD2; v_call: TRBV7-8; j_call: TRBJ2-2; cdr3_nt: TGTGCCAGCAGCTCTTATCCACGGACTAGCGGGAGGGATGACACCGGGGAGCTGTTTTTT; cdr3_aa: CASSSYPRTSGRDDTGELFF
clone_size: few; d_call: TRBD2; v_call: TRBV5-1; j_call: TRBJ2-1; cdr3_nt: TGCGCCAGCAGTCTTGCCGGGACTAGGCAGTACAATGAGCAGTTCTTC; cdr3_aa: CASSLAGTRQYNEQFF
clone_size: few; d_call: NA; v_call: TRBV3-1; j_call: TRBJ2-7; cdr3_nt: TGTGCCAGCAGCCAAGATCATGGGAGACATAGCGCGTACTTC; cdr3_aa: CASSQDHGRHSAYF
clone_size: few; d_call: NA; v_call: TRBV15; j_call: TRBJ2-7; cdr3_nt: TGTGCCACCAGCAGTGCGGGAAGTAGGTACGAGCAGTACTTC; cdr3_aa: CATSSAGSRYEQYF
clone_size: many; d_call: TRBD1; v_call: TRBV5-1; j_call: TRBJ2-7; cdr3_nt: TGCGCCAGCAGCTTCGGACAGGGGCGATCCTACGAGCAGTACTTC; cdr3_aa: CASSFGQGRSYEQYF
clone_size: few; d_call: NA; v_call: TRBV6-1; j_call: TRBJ2-1; cdr3_nt: TGTGCCAGCAGTGAAGGCCGGGCCCCCAGCATCTACAATGAGCAGTTCTTC; cdr3_aa: CASSEGRAPSIYNEQFF
clone_size: many; d_call: TRBD2; v_call: TRBV3-1; j_call: TRBJ2-1; cdr3_nt: TGTGCCAGCAGTCTAGCGGGAGGGCCGTATGAGCAGTTCTTC; cdr3_aa: CASSLAGGPYEQFF
clone_size: NA; d_call: NA; v_call: TRBV6-5; j_call: TRBJ2-5; cdr3_nt: TGTGCCAGCAGTTCTCCCAACAGGGCGGCACAAGAGACCCAGTACTTC; cdr3_aa: CASSSPNRAAQETQYF
clone_size: NA; d_call: TRBD2; v_call: TRBV5-1; j_call: TRBJ2-2; cdr3_nt: TGCGCCAGCAGCCCCGGACTAGCGGGAGTCTGGGAGCTGTTTTTT; cdr3_aa: CASSPGLAGVWELFF
clone_size: many; d_call: NA; v_call: TRBV2; j_call: TRBJ2-1; cdr3_nt: TGTGCCAGCAGTTTCCTACAGGGCCAAGGGAATGAGCAGTTCTTC; cdr3_aa: CASSFLQGQGNEQFF
clone_size: many; d_call: NA; v_call: TRBV5-1; j_call: TRBJ2-2; cdr3_nt: TGCGCCAGCAGCTTGGGCTTACAGGGAACCGGGGAGCTGTTTTTT; cdr3_aa: CASSLGLQGTGELFF
clone_size: many; d_call: NA; v_call: TRBV20-1; j_call: TRBJ1-1; cdr3_nt: TGCAGTGCTAGCCCCCTGATCTCTATGAACACTGAAGCTTTCTTT; cdr3_aa: CSASPLISMNTEAFF
clone_size: few; d_call: TRBD2; v_call: TRBV5-1; j_call: TRBJ2-2; cdr3_nt: TGCGCCAGCAGCGCCAATAGCGGGACGAACACCGGGGAGCTGTTTTTT; cdr3_aa: CASSANSGTNTGELFF
clone_size: NA; d_call: NA; v_call: TRBV5-1; j_call: TRBJ2-3; cdr3_nt: TGCGCCAGCAGCCCCCGGACTGCCACAGATACGCAGTATTTT; cdr3_aa: CASSPRTATDTQYF
clone_size: few; d_call: NA; v_call: TRBV20-1; j_call: TRBJ2-5; cdr3_nt: TGCAGTGCTAGAGGTGTCGGCGAGACCCAGTACTTC; cdr3_aa: CSARGVGETQYF
clone_size: NA; d_call: TRBD2; v_call: TRBV12-3/TRBV12-4; j_call: TRBJ2-5; cdr3_nt: TGTGCCAGCAGGACTAGCGCCCAAGAGACCCAGTACTTC; cdr3_aa: CASRTSAQETQYF
clone_size: few; d_call: NA; v_call: TRBV6-5; j_call: TRBJ1-1; cdr3_nt: TGTGCCAGCAGTTACGGTCGGGGTCTCGCAGCTTTCTTT; cdr3_aa: CASSYGRGLAAFF
clone_size: NA; d_call: NA; v_call: TRBV5-1; j_call: TRBJ2-7; cdr3_nt: TGCGCCAGCAGCCCTTCGGGCGACGAGCAGTACTTC; cdr3_aa: CASSPSGDEQYF
clone_size: NA; d_call: TRBD2; v_call: TRBV5-1; j_call: TRBJ2-3; cdr3_nt: TGCGCCAGCAGCATCGGACTAGCGCCTAGCACAGATACGCAGTATTTT; cdr3_aa: CASSIGLAPSTDTQYF
clone_size: few; d_call: TRBD2; v_call: TRBV12-3/TRBV12-4; j_call: TRBJ2-5; cdr3_nt: TGTGCCAGCAGTTTAGGAAGGCGGGGGAAGGGGCAAGAGACCCAGTACTTC; cdr3_aa: CASSLGRRGKGQETQYF
clone_size: NA; d_call: TRBD1; v_call: TRBV6-1; j_call: TRBJ1-1; cdr3_nt: TGTGCCAGCAGTGCTGACAGGGGATCGGTCATGAACACTGAAGCTTTCTTT; cdr3_aa: CASSADRGSVMNTEAFF
clone_size: few; d_call: TRBD2; v_call: TRBV7-8; j_call: TRBJ2-5; cdr3_nt: TGTGCCAGCAGCATACAAGCGGGAGGCCAAGAGACCCAGTACTTC; cdr3_aa: CASSIQAGGQETQYF
clone_size: few; d_call: NA; v_call: TRBV7-8; j_call: TRBJ2-3; cdr3_nt: TGTGCCAGCAGCTTATCATCTAGCACAGATACGCAGTATTTT; cdr3_aa: CASSLSSSTDTQYF
clone_size: few; d_call: NA; v_call: TRBV20-1; j_call: TRBJ1-4; cdr3_nt: TGCAGTGCTAGTTTCGTCGGGACATGGGCGGAAAAACTGTTTTTT; cdr3_aa: CSASFVGTWAEKLFF
clone_size: NA; d_call: TRBD1; v_call: TRBV12-3/TRBV12-4; j_call: TRBJ2-2; cdr3_nt: TGTGCCAGCAGTACGAGGACAGGGTGGACCGGGGAGCTGTTTTTT; cdr3_aa: CASSTRTGWTGELFF
clone_size: few; d_call: NA; v_call: TRBV29-1; j_call: TRBJ2-1; cdr3_nt: TGCAGCGTTATGGGACTGTCAGCCTACAATGAGCAGTTCTTC; cdr3_aa: CSVMGLSAYNEQFF
clone_size: many; d_call: NA; v_call: TRBV20-1; j_call: TRBJ1-1; cdr3_nt: TGCAGTGCTGGACACACTGAAGCTTTCTTT; cdr3_aa: CSAGHTEAFF
clone_size: many; d_call: NA; v_call: TRBV7-9; j_call: TRBJ1-4; cdr3_nt: TGTGCCAGCAGCACAGGGAGGGGGGAAAAACTGTTTTTT; cdr3_aa: CASSTGRGEKLFF